The 23 T cell receptor beta chains in this list originate from one sample, sequenced in a study of blood T cells in healthy people across ages. A second PCR, run for about 7 to 11 cycles, used a sample-barcoded 5' primer plus a J-beta primer mix. Using its own MiXCR run on the 5' RACE reads, TCRdb lists one record per CDR3 protein. The top ten hold around 8% of the sample, which has 1.5 million or so distinct CDR3 sequences, 42% seen once. Sequencing input: blood. The receptors stem from a woman between 18 and 29 years old in good health.

This clonotype was counted a few times. The V gene is TRBV20-1, the J gene TRBJ2-3; possibly TRBD2 for D (5 bases). Trimming left V 4 bases short and J 1 base short, with 12 bases between. This CDR3 has 14 amino acids. Germline loops: CDR1 DFQATT, CDR2 SNEGSKA (reference sequence). This CDR3 is CSATSSSRTDTQYF. In nucleotides, the CDR3 is TGCAGTGCTACTTCTAGCAGCCGCACAGATACGCAGTATTTT.

The CDR3 DNA reads TGTGCCAGCACCTTCGGGCTAGCGGGGATTGAGCAGTTCTTC. Amino acid sequence: CASTFGLAGIEQFF. The chain has TRBV7-8 and TRBJ2-1, with TRBD2 matching 9 bases. This CDR3 is 14 amino acids long. The V segment lost 7 bases and the J segment 9 bases; nucleotides outside the gene matches: 10. From germline, CDR1 is SGHVS and CDR2 FQNEAQ.

The V and J genes are TRBV15 and TRBJ2-7; a weak D match, TRBD2 (6 bases). CDR3 size: 15 residues. CDR1 is LNHNV and CDR2 is YYDKDF in the germline V gene (reference sequence). V lost 4 bases to trimming and J lost 4 bases, with 17 bases between them. The CDR3 nucleotides are TGTGCCACCAGCATCGGGAACCACGGGGGATACGAGCAGTACTTC. It codes for CATSIGNHGGYEQYF.

The gene calls are TRBV2 and TRBJ2-1; tentatively, D is TRBD1 (8 bases). From germline, CDR1 is SNHLY and CDR2 FYNNEI. The V gene lost 10 bases and the J gene lost 13 bases, with 17 bases spanning the gap. The CDR3 is 11 residues long. The CDR3 region has the DNA TGTGCCAACGAACAGGGGGACTATCAGTTCTTC. Translation gives CANEQGDYQFF.

This clonotype was detected only a few times. This chain links TRBV27 with TRBJ1-1; 7 nucleotides align to TRBD1. CDR3 length: 12 amino acids. Germline V gives CDR1 MNHEY, CDR2 SMNVEV (reference sequence). Trimming removed 5 bases from V and 7 bases from J; junction bases left unmatched: 4. The CDR3 reads CASSAWTGEAFF. DNA for the CDR3: TGTGCCAGCAGTGCCTGGACAGGTGAAGCTTTCTTT.

This chain uses TRBV20-1 with TRBJ2-3, with D possibly TRBD2 on 5 matching bases. V lost 3 bases to trimming and J lost 7 bases, with 8 bases between them. The CDR3 sequence is 11 residues long. Germline V gene lookup returns CDR1 DFQATT and CDR2 SNEGSKA (reference sequence). The CDR3 spells CSASEDYTQYF. The CDR3 bases are TGCAGTGCTAGTGAGGACTATACGCAGTATTTT.

This clonotype came up many times. The chain couples TRBV27 to TRBJ2-5; 10 positions agree with TRBD2. The V segment lost 5 bases and the J segment 1 base; nucleotides outside the gene matches: 7. The CDR3 length is 16 residues. From germline, CDR1 is MNHEY and CDR2 SMNVEV (reference sequence). The CDR3 here is CASSHLAGVVQETQYF. CDR3 nucleotides: TGTGCCAGCAGTCATCTAGCGGGGGTCGTCCAAGAGACCCAGTACTTC.

On this clonotype itself: It may be a read error: a sequence one base away is much more abundant. The chain has TRBV10-3 and TRBJ2-4; D is undetermined. V was trimmed by 2 bases and J by 15 bases, leaving 17 bases between them. This CDR3 has 13 amino acids. Germline assignment: CDR1 ENHRY and CDR2 SYGVKD. CDR3 sequence (DNA): TGTGCCATCAGTGAGACAACTCAAGAGACCCCGTACTTC. It codes for CAISETTQETPYF.

The J gene is TRBJ2-5, the V gene TRBV7-8; D is perhaps TRBD2 (6 bases). The closer fit of TRBJ2-7 to the DNA end suggests the J call may be wrong. The CDR3 extends over 17 amino acids. Germline loops: CDR1 SGHVS, CDR2 FQNEAQ. CDR3 region: CASSLLQGGGGYYEQYF. The CDR3 DNA follows: TGTGCCAGCAGCTTATTGCAGGGAGGTGGGGGATACTACGAGCAGTACTTC.

The rearrangement joins TRBV4-1 to TRBJ1-2; perhaps TRBD1 as D (6 bases). The germline gives CDR1 MGHRA, CDR2 YSYEKL. The CDR3 sequence is 16 residues long. The V end was cut by 1 base, the J end by 1 base, with 13 bases between. Written as DNA, the CDR3 is TGCGCCAGCAGCCAAGTTCCCAACAGGGTTAACTATGGCTACACCTTC. Amino acids: CASSQVPNRVNYGYTF.

The chain employs TRBV4-2 and TRBJ2-7; 8 bases agree with TRBD1. The CDR3 runs 16 residues. Germline CDR1 reads LGHNA; CDR2 reads YNFKEQ. V gave up 2 bases and J gave up 2 bases; unmatched junction bases: 8. This CDR3 is CASSQPPGQVTYEQYF. CDR3 bases: TGTGCCAGCAGCCAACCCCCGGGACAGGTGACCTACGAGCAGTACTTC.

The chain is built from TRBV20-1 and TRBJ2-1; 7 nucleotides agree with TRBD2. With 7 bases clipped from V and 2 bases from J, the junction kept 14 bases outside the gene matches. CDR1 DFQATT and CDR2 SNEGSKA come from the germline V gene (reference sequence). The CDR3 length is 16 residues. The CDR3 DNA sequence: TGCAGTGTCGCTTCTGGCGGGAGAGGAGCCTACAATGAGCAGTTCTTC. As protein: CSVASGGRGAYNEQFF.

The rearrangement uses TRBV6-5 and TRBJ2-2; 7 bases fit TRBD2. V shed 6 bases and J 7 bases; nucleotides not matched to a gene: 8. Germline V CDR1 and CDR2: MNHEY, SVGAGI. The CDR3 is 14 residues long. In nucleotides, the CDR3 is TGTGCCAGCAGCCGGGAGGTTGGGTGCGGGGAGCTGTTTTTT. Translation: CASSREVGCGELFF.

V and J are TRBV20-1 and TRBJ2-7, with TRBD2 identical over 8 bases. The CDR3 covers 15 residues. Germline trimming cut 0 bases from V and 4 bases from J; bases unmatched to any gene: 8. CDR1 is DFQATT and CDR2 is SNEGSKA in the germline V gene (reference sequence). CDR3 protein: CSARDGGSGVYEQYF. The CDR3 DNA reads TGCAGTGCTAGAGATGGCGGTAGCGGGGTATACGAGCAGTACTTC.

This clonotype was detected only a few times. The chain links TRBV6-2 or TRBV6-3 to TRBJ1-5, with a tentative D call TRBD1 (5 bases). CDR1 MNHEY and CDR2 SVGEGT come from the germline V gene. The CDR3 spans 13 residues. With 7 bases removed from V and 9 bases from J, the gap between germline ends came to 16 bases. The CDR3 sequence is CASTEGRARPQHF. DNA for the CDR3: TGTGCCAGCACCGAGGGGAGGGCTAGGCCCCAGCATTTT.

This clonotype turned up a few times. The CDR3 sequence is CAISREGTGLYGYTF. The CDR3 nucleotides are TGTGCCATCAGCCGTGAGGGGACAGGTCTCTATGGCTACACCTTC. The chain joins TRBV10-3 to TRBJ1-2; 8 bases are shared with TRBD1. CDR3 length equals 15 residues. V was clipped by 6 bases and J by 4 bases; unmatched bases: 10. Germline lookup yields CDR1 ENHRY and CDR2 SYGVKD.

This chain links TRBV11-2 with TRBJ2-5; D perhaps matches TRBD2 (6 bases). V lost 5 bases to trimming and J lost 3 bases, with 22 bases between them. Germline V gene lookup returns CDR1 SGHAT and CDR2 FQNNGV. This CDR3 is built from 17 residues. Written as DNA, the CDR3 is TGTGCCAGCAGCGCCCGGGCCGGCGGGATGGGGGAAGAGACCCAGTACTTC. Protein: CASSARAGGMGEETQYF.

This rearrangement joins TRBV20-1 to TRBJ2-1; 8 nucleotides line up with TRBD2. V lost 3 bases, J lost 5 bases, and 12 bases stayed unmatched. There are 16 residues in the CDR3. In germline, CDR1 is DFQATT, CDR2 SNEGSKA (reference sequence). This CDR3 is CSARTITGGGHNEQFF. DNA of the CDR3: TGCAGTGCTAGGACTATCACGGGGGGGGGCCACAATGAGCAGTTCTTC.

The chain couples TRBV30 to TRBJ2-1; no definite D call. CDR3 length equals 11 residues. Trimming pared 6 bases from V and 6 bases from J, leaving 9 bases between. Germline values: CDR1 GTSNPN, CDR2 SVGIG (reference sequence). Here the CDR3 DNA reads TGTGCCTGCACGTCGGTCAATGAGCAGTTCTTC. Translating gives CACTSVNEQFF.

The gene calls are TRBV14 and TRBJ2-1; 7 nucleotides align to TRBD2. The DNA end is a closer match to TRBJ2-7, so the J assignment may be wrong. The V gene's germline CDR1 is SGHDN and CDR2 FVKESK. CDR3 size: 18 residues. The CDR3 region has the DNA TGTGCCAGCAGCCAAGCATGGGCTAGCGGACAAACCTACAATGAGCAGTACTTC. It encodes CASSQAWASGQTYNEQYF.

The CDR3 is CASSSLYRSYNEQFF. The CDR3 DNA sequence: TGTGCCAGCAGTTCGTTATACCGCTCCTACAATGAGCAGTTCTTC. The chain is built from TRBV6-2 or TRBV6-3 and TRBJ2-1; D is ambiguous. CDR3 size: 15 residues. Germline CDR1 is MNHEY and CDR2 is SVGEGT. V lost 4 bases to trimming and J lost 0 bases, with 10 bases between them.

There are a few counts of this clonotype. This chain joins TRBV12-3 or TRBV12-4 and TRBJ2-5, with a weak D call TRBD1 (6 bases). This CDR3 spans 15 amino acids. The ends were cut back, 4 bases at V and 2 bases at J, with 14 bases in the middle. The CDR3 here is CASSSRPGEQETQYF. DNA for the CDR3: TGTGCCAGCAGTTCCCGCCCAGGGGAACAAGAGACCCAGTACTTC.

This clonotype was observed a few times. The CDR3 region has the DNA TGCGCCAGCAGCTTGTCGGAATCCCTCTCCTACGAGCAGTACTTC. The encoded protein is CASSLSESLSYEQYF. The J gene is TRBJ2-7, the V gene TRBV5-1; D is unresolved. CDR3 length: 15 residues. The V and J ends lost 1 base and 0 bases respectively, with 11 bases between them. Germline assignment: CDR1 SGHRS and CDR2 YFSETQ.